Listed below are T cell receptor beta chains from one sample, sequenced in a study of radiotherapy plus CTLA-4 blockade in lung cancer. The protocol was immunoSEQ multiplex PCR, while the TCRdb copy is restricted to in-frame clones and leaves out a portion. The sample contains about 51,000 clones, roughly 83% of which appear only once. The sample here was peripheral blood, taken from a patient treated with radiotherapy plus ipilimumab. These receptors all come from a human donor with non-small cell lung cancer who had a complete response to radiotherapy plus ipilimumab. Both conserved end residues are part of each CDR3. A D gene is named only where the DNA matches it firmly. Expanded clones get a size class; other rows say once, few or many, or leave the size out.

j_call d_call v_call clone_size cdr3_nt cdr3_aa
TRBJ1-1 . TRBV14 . TGTGCCAGCAGCCAAAATATGGAAGCTTTCTTT CASSQNMEAFF
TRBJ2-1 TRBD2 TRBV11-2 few TGTGCCAGCAGCCCTAGGACTAGCGGACCCTCCTACAATGAGCAGTTCTTC CASSPRTSGPSYNEQFF
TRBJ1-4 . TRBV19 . TGTGCCAGTAGTGTTGGCCGACTGAATGAAAAACTGTTTTTT CASSVGRLNEKLFF
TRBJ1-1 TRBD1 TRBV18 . TGTGCCAGCTCAACAAGCCCTGACAGGGAGAACACTGAAGCTTTCTTT CASSTSPDRENTEAFF
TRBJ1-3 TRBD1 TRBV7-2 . TGTGCCAGCAGCTCCCGACAGGGCGGGAACACCATATATTTT CASSSRQGGNTIYF
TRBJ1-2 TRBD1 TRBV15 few TGTGCCACCAGGGAGGGGGACAGGGACAATGGCTACACCTTC CATREGDRDNGYTF
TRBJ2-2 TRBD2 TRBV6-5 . TGTGCCAGCAGAAGGACTAGCGGGAGCACCGGGGAGCTGTTTTTT CASRRTSGSTGELFF
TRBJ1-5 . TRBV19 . TGTGCCAGTAGTATTTTCCTTCAGCCCCAGCATTTT CASSIFLQPQHF
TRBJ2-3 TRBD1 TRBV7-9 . TGTGCCAGCAGCTTAGCCACCGGGACAGTACCAGATACGCAGTATTTT CASSLATGTVPDTQYF
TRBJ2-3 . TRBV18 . TGTGCCAGCTCCCTCGATGGGGCTAGCAGCAAGGGGGCAGATACGCAGTATTTT CASSLDGASSKGADTQYF
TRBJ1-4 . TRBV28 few TGTGCCAGCACCCTATCTTTTGAAAAACTGTTTTTT CASTLSFEKLFF
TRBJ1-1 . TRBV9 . TGTGCCAGCAGCGTAGCGGCGTCCGGACCTCAGGGCGCTGAAGCTTTCTTT CASSVAASGPQGAEAFF
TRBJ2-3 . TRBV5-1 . TGCGCCAGCAACAACCCGGAGGGGGCGCGTACGCAGTATTTT CASNNPEGARTQYF
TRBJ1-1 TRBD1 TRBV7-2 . TGTGCCAGCAGCGTCGCACAGGGGTGGAACACTGAAGCTTTCTTT CASSVAQGWNTEAFF
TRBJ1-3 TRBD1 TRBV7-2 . TGTGCCAGCAGCTTACAGGGGACAGGTGGAAACACCATATATTTT CASSLQGTGGNTIYF
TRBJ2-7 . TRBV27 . TGTGCCAGCAGTTTAACAGGGTACGAGCAGTACTTC CASSLTGYEQYF
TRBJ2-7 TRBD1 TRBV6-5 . TGTGCCAGCAGTTACTCGAGACAGGGGGCCTACGAGCAGTACTTC CASSYSRQGAYEQYF
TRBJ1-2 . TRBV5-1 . TGCGCCAGCAGCCCGTCCTCCCTGGCCTATGGCTACACCTTC CASSPSSLAYGYTF
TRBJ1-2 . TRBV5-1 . TGCGCCAGCAGCCCGGCCGGGAGGCAGGTTGACAACTATGGCTACACCTTC CASSPAGRQVDNYGYTF
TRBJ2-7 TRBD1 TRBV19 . TGTGCCAGTAGTCCTGCCGGGACAGGGGGTGTCGGGTACGAGCAGTACTTC CASSPAGTGGVGYEQYF
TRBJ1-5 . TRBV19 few TGTGCCAGTAGCGACACTAGCAATCAGCCCCAGCATTTT CASSDTSNQPQHF
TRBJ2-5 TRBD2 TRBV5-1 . TGCGCCAGCAGCTCGCAAGGACTAGCGGTCCAAGAGACCCAGTACTTC CASSSQGLAVQETQYF
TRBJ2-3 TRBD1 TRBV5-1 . TGCGCCAGCAGCTTGGGGGACAGGGTAACAGATACGCAGTATTTT CASSLGDRVTDTQYF
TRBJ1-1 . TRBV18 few TGTGCCAGCTCAACCTCGGCTTCGAGGACTGAAGCTTTCTTT CASSTSASRTEAFF
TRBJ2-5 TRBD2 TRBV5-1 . TGCGCCAGCAGCGTGTCCGGGACTAGAGGAGAGACCCAGTACTTC CASSVSGTRGETQYF
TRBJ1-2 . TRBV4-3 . TGCGCCAGCAGCCAAGCGGTTCAGGGGAGCTATGGCTACACCTTC CASSQAVQGSYGYTF
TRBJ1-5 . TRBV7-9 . TGTGCCAGCAGTCGAGGGGGAGAAGGCAATCAGCCCCAGCATTTT CASSRGGEGNQPQHF
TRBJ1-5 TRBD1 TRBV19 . TGTGCCAGTAGTGACAGGGGCCTTTATAGCAATCAGCCCCAGCATTTT CASSDRGLYSNQPQHF
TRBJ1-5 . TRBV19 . TGTGCCAGTAGTATAGATCTATCGGGGGTCGGCAATCAGCCCCAGCATTTT CASSIDLSGVGNQPQHF
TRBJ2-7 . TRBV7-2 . TGTGCCAGCAGCTCAGGCTACGCCTACGAGCAGTACTTC CASSSGYAYEQYF
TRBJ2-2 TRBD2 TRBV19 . TGTGCCAGTAGTCGACTAGCGGGAGGCACCGGGGAGCTGTTTTTT CASSRLAGGTGELFF
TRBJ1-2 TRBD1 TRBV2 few TGTGCCAGCAGTGGAGAGGGGGCCAAAGGCTATGGCTACACCTTC CASSGEGAKGYGYTF
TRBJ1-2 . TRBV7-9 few TGTGCCAGCAGCCCTGGGCGGGAATCGGTCGGCTACACCTTC CASSPGRESVGYTF
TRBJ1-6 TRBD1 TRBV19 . TGTGCCAGTAGTCCCCAGACAGGGTTAAATTCACCCCTCCACTTT CASSPQTGLNSPLHF
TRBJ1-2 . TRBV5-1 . TGCGCCAGCAGCTTTGGCCAGGCTGGCTACACCTTC CASSFGQAGYTF
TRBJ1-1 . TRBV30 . TGTGCCTGGAGTAACGGGGGGAACACTGAAGCTTTCTTT CAWSNGGNTEAFF
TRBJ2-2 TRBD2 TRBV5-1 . TGCGCCAGCAGCCCCGGGGAGGGCGTGCTGTTTTTT CASSPGEGVLFF
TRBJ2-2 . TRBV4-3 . TGCGCCAGCAGCCAAGAGACGCCTAGCGCTTACACCGGGGAGCTGTTTTTT CASSQETPSAYTGELFF
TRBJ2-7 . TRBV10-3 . TGTGCCATCAGCCCTCTGCTCCAGGGCTACGAGCAGTACTTC CAISPLLQGYEQYF
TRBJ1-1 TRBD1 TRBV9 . TGTGCCAGCAGCGTCACCGGGACAGGGTCCTTCACTGAAGCTTTCTTT CASSVTGTGSFTEAFF
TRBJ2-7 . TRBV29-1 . TGCAGCGTTGAAGGGGACTCGATCTCCTACGAGCAGTACTTC CSVEGDSISYEQYF
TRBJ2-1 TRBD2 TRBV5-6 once TGTGCCAGCAGGGATAGCGGGAGATCCTACAATGAGCAGTTCTTC CASRDSGRSYNEQFF
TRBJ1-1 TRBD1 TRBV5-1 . TGCGCCAGCAGCCTCACAGGGGAAGTCACTGAAGCTTTCTTT CASSLTGEVTEAFF
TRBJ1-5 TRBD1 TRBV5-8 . TGTGCCAGCAGCTGGACAGGGAATCAGCCCCAGCATTTT CASSWTGNQPQHF
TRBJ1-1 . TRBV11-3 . TGTGCCAGCAGCAATACAGGGCCGAACGCTGAAGCTTTCTTT CASSNTGPNAEAFF
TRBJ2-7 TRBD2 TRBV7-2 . TGTGCCAGCAGCAAACCGGGACTAGTCGGTTACGAGCAGTACTTC CASSKPGLVGYEQYF
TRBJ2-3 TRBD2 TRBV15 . TGTGCCACCAGCAGAGTAAGCGGGGGGGTAGATACGCAGTATTTT CATSRVSGGVDTQYF
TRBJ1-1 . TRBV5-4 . TGTGCCAGCAGCTTGCGACACCAGAACACTGAAGCTTTCTTT CASSLRHQNTEAFF